The entry that follows covers one TCR beta chain sequence. This sample stems from a study of blood T cell repertoires in COVID-19. Study context: T cells, B-cell-depleted T cells, or PBMCs supplied cDNA or gDNA.

Self-reported history from a screening survey and questionnaire set each donor's cohort. As processed by the authors: Nucleated cell counts were estimated from reference gene primer amplification. TCRdb's copy holds only in-frame clones and misses some; the assay was immunoSEQ multiplex PCR. Clone size and V and J calls were adopted from that table, with D and trimming inferred from the DNA. This table holds approximately 120,000 clones, over 80% found once. What was sequenced was PBMCs or T cells enriched from blood (not recorded which). This sequence originates from a young man who had recovered from COVID-19.

The chain's CDR3 is CASSARGGDEQYV. As DNA, the CDR3 is TGTGCCAGCAGTGCCCGAGGCGGCGACGAGCAGTACGTC. The rearrangement links TRBV27 to TRBJ2-7; D not resolved. The CDR3 is 13 amino acids. Germline CDR1 and CDR2: MNHEY and SMNVEV (reference sequence). The ends were cut back, 5 bases at V and 5 bases at J, with 13 bases in the middle.